This T cell receptor (beta chain) derives from a study of T cell responses to AZD1222 COVID-19 vaccine. This clone was observed a single time. The CDR3 extends over 16 amino acids. V trimming: 4 bases; J trimming: 7 bases; junction bases outside the gene matches: 11. Per germline, CDR1 SGHRS and CDR2 YFSETQ. Data came from immunoSEQ multiplex PCR; TCRdb stores just in-frame clones and leaves some out. This table has over 85,000 clones, roughly 90% appearing once. This specimen was peripheral blood, taken on day 0 of AZD1222 vaccination. The sequence was collected from an adult in good health. The chain combines TRBV5-1 with TRBJ2-7, with 13 bases aligning to TRBD2. CDR3: CASSARTSGSGKEQYF. CDR3 coding DNA: TGCGCCAGCAGCGCAAGGACTAGCGGGAGTGGTAAAGAGCAGTACTTC. The whole variable domain, filled in from reference TRBV5-1 and TRBJ2-7, reads KAGVTQTPRYLIKTRGQQVTLSCSPISGHRSVSWYQQTPGQGLQFLFEYFSETQRNKGNFPGRFSGRQFSNSRSEMNVSTLELGDSALYLCASSARTSGSGKEQYFGPGTRLTVT.